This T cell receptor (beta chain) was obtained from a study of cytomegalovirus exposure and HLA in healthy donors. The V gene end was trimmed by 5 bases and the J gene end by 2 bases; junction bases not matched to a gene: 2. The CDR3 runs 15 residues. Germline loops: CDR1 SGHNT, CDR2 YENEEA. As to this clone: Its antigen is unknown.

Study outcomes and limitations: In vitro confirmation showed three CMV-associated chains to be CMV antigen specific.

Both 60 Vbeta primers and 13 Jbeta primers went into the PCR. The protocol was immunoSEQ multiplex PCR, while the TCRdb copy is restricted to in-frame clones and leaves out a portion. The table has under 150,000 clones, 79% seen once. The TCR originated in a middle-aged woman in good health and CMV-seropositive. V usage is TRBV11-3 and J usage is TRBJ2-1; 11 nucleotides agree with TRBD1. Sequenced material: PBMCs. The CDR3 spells CASSPGQGAYNEQFF. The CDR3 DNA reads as TGTGCCAGCAGCCCGGGACAGGGGGCCTACAATGAGCAGTTCTTC. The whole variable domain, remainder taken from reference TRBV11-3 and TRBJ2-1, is EAGVVQSPRYKIIEKKQPVAFWCNPISGHNTLYWYLQNLGQGPELLIRYENEEAVDDSQLPKDRFSAERLKGVDSTLKIQPAELGDSAVYLCASSPGQGAYNEQFFGPGTRLTVL.